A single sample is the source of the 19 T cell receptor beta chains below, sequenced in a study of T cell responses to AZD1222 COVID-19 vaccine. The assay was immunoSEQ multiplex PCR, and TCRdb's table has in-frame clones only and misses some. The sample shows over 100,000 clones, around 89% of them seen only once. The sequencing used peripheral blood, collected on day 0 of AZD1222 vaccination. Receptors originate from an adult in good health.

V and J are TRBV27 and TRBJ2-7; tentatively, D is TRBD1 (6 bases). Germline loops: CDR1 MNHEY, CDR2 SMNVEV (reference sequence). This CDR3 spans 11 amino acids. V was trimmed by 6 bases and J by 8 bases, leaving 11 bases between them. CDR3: CASRSQGKQYF. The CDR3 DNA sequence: TGTGCCAGCAGATCACAGGGCAAGCAGTACTTC.

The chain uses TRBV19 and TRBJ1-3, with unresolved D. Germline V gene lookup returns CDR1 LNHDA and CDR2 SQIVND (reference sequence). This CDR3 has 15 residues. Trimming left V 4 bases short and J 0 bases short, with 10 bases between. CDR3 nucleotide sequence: TGTGCCAGTAGTACAGACGTGAGCTCTGGAAACACCATATATTTT. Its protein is CASSTDVSSGNTIYF.

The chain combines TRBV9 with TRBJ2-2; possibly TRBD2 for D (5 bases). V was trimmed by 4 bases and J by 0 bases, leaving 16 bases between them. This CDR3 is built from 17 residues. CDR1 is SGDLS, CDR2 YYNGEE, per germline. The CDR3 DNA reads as TGTGCCAGCAGCTCGCCTACGGGGTCCCCGAACACCGGGGAGCTGTTTTTT. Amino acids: CASSSPTGSPNTGELFF.

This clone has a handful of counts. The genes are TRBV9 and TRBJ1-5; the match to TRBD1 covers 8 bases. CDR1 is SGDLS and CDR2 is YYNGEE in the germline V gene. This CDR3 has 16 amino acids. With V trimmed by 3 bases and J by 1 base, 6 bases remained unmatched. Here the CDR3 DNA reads TGTGCCAGCAGCGCCGGACAGGGTTCGAGCAATCAGCCCCAGCATTTT. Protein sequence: CASSAGQGSSNQPQHF.

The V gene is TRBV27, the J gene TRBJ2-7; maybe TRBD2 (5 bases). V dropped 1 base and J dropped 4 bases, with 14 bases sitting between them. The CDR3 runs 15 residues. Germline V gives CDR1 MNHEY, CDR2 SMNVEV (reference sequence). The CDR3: CASSLFFSRTYEQYF. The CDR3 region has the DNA TGTGCCAGCAGTTTATTTTTTTCGAGGACTTACGAGCAGTACTTC.

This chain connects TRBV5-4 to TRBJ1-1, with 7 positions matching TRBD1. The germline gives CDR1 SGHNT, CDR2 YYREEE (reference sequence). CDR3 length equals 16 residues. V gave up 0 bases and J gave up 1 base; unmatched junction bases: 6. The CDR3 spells CASSLAADRANTEAFF. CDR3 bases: TGTGCCAGCAGCTTGGCTGCAGACAGGGCGAACACTGAAGCTTTCTTT.

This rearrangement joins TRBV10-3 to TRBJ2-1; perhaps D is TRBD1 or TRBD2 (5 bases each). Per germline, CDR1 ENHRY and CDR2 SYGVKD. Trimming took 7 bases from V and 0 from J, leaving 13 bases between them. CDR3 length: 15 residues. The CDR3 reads CAITRDGSSYNEQFF. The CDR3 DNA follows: TGTGCCATCACCCGGGACGGCAGCTCCTACAATGAGCAGTTCTTC.

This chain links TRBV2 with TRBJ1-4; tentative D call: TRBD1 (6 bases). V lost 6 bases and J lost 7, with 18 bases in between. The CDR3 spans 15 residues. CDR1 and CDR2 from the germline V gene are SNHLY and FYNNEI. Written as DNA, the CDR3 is TGTGCCAGCAGCGCCGACAGGTGGAGTTTTGAAAAACTGTTTTTT. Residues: CASSADRWSFEKLFF.

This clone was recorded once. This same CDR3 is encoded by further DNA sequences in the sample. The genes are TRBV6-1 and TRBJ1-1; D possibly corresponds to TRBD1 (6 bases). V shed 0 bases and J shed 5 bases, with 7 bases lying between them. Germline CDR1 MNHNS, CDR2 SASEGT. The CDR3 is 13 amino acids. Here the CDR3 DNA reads TGTGCCAGCAGTGAAGCAGGGGGGACTGAAGCTTTCTTT. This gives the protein CASSEAGGTEAFF.

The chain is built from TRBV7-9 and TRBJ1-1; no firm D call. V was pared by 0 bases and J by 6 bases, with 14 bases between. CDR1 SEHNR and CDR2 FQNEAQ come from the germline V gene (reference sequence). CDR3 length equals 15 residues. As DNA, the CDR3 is TGTGCCAGCAGCTTAGCGAGATGGGAAGGTTCTGAAGCTTTCTTT. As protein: CASSLARWEGSEAFF.

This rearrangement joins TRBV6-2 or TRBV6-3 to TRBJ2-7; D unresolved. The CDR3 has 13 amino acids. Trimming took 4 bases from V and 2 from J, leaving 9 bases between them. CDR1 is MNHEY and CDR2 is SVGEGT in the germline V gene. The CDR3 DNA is TGTGCCAGCAGTTTCTGGCTTGCCTACGAGCAGTACTTC. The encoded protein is CASSFWLAYEQYF.

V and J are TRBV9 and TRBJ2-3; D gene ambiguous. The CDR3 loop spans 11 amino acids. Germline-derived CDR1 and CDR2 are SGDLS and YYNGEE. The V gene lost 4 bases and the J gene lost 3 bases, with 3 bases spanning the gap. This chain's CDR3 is CASSPTDTQYF. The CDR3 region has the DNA TGTGCCAGCAGCCCGACAGATACGCAGTATTTT.

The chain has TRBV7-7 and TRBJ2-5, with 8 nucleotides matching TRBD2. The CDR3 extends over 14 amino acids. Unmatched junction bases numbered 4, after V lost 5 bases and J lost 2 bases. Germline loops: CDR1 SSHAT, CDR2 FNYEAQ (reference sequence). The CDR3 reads CASSRGGGQETQYF. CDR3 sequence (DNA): TGTGCCAGCAGCCGGGGGGGAGGGCAAGAGACCCAGTACTTC.

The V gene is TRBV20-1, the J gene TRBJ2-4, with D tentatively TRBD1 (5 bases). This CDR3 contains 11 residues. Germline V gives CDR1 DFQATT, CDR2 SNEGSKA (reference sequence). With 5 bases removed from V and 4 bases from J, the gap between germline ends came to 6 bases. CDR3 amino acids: CSAQGKNIQYF. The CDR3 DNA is TGCAGTGCTCAGGGAAAAAACATTCAGTACTTC.

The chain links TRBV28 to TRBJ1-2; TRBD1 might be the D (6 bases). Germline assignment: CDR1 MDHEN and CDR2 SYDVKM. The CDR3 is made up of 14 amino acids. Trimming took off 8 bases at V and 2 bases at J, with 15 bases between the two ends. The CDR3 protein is CASGLTGFNYGYTF. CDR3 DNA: TGTGCCAGCGGCCTGACAGGCTTCAACTATGGCTACACCTTC.

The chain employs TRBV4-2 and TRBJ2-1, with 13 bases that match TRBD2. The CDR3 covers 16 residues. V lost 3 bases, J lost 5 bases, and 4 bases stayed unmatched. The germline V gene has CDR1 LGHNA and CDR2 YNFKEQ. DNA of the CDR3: TGTGCCAGCAGCCACCCCGGACTAGCGGGAGACAATGAGCAGTTCTTC. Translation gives CASSHPGLAGDNEQFF.

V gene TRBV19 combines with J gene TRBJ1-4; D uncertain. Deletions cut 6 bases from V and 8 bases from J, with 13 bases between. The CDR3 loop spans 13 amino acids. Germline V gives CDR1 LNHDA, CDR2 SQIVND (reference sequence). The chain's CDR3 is CASSLDTEEKLFF. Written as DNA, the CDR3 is TGTGCCAGTAGCCTCGATACGGAGGAAAAACTGTTTTTT.

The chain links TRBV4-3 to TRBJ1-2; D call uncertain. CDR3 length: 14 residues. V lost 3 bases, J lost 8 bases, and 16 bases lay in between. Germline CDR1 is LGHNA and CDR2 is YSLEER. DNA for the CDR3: TGCGCCAGCAGCCAGGGCCTCTGGGTGGACGGCTACACCTTC. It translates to CASSQGLWVDGYTF.

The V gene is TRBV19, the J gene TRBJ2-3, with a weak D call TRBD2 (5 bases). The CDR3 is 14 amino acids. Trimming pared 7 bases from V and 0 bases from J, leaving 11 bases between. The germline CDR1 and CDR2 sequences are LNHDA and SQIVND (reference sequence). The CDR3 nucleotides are TGTGCCAGTAATCGGCGGGCTAGCACAGATACGCAGTATTTT. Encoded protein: CASNRRASTDTQYF.